A selection of T cell receptor beta chains follows, all from one sample in a study of shared clonotypes between healthy human individuals. TCRdb keeps only in-frame clones here, not all; method: immunoSEQ multiplex PCR. The sample includes roughly 2 million clones, about 95% of them seen just once. The sequenced sample was naive CD8+ T cells sorted from blood. The receptors here all came from a man aged 18 to 35 in good health. CDR3s include the opening cysteine and the closing phenylalanine or tryptophan. D genes are given only for firm matches. Not all rows give a size; the values are once, few, many and, for expanded clones, a class.

clone size: -; D gene: TRBD1; J gene: TRBJ1-2; V gene: TRBV29-1; CDR3 protein: CSVEMTGEGYTF; CDR3 DNA: TGCAGCGTTGAGATGACAGGGGAGGGCTACACCTTC
clone size: -; D gene: -; J gene: TRBJ1-1; V gene: TRBV14; CDR3 protein: CASSQDLGSLANTEAFF; CDR3 DNA: TGTGCCAGCAGCCAAGATCTAGGATCATTGGCGAACACTGAAGCTTTCTTT
clone size: -; D gene: -; J gene: TRBJ1-2; V gene: TRBV28; CDR3 protein: CASSLGFDYGYTF; CDR3 DNA: TGTGCCAGCAGTTTAGGGTTTGACTATGGCTACACCTTC
clone size: -; D gene: -; J gene: TRBJ1-1; V gene: TRBV27; CDR3 protein: CASSTRPRSGEAFF; CDR3 DNA: TGTGCCAGCAGTACGCGCCCCAGGTCTGGTGAAGCTTTCTTT
clone size: -; D gene: -; J gene: TRBJ2-7; V gene: TRBV19; CDR3 protein: CASSIEWTSYEQYF; CDR3 DNA: TGTGCCAGTAGTATTGAATGGACCTCCTACGAGCAGTACTTC
clone size: -; D gene: -; J gene: TRBJ2-2; V gene: TRBV6-6; CDR3 protein: CASSYYFQGGTGELFF; CDR3 DNA: TGTGCCAGCAGTTACTACTTCCAGGGGGGTACCGGGGAGCTGTTTTTT
clone size: -; D gene: -; J gene: TRBJ1-3; V gene: TRBV13; CDR3 protein: CASSGGDSGNTIYF; CDR3 DNA: TGTGCCAGCAGCGGGGGAGACTCTGGAAACACCATATATTTT
clone size: -; D gene: TRBD1; J gene: TRBJ1-1; V gene: TRBV27; CDR3 protein: CASSYIPQGAYTEAFF; CDR3 DNA: TGTGCCAGCAGTTACATCCCTCAGGGGGCGTACACTGAAGCTTTCTTT
clone size: -; D gene: TRBD2; J gene: TRBJ2-7; V gene: TRBV6-1; CDR3 protein: CASSFQRGGPDEQYF; CDR3 DNA: TGTGCCAGCAGTTTTCAGCGGGGGGGCCCTGACGAGCAGTACTTC
clone size: -; D gene: -; J gene: TRBJ2-7; V gene: TRBV27; CDR3 protein: CASSPLGWDYEQYF; CDR3 DNA: TGTGCCAGCAGTCCCCTCGGTTGGGACTACGAGCAGTACTTC
clone size: -; D gene: TRBD1; J gene: TRBJ1-2; V gene: TRBV9; CDR3 protein: CASSVGPGGHYGYTF; CDR3 DNA: TGTGCCAGCAGCGTAGGGCCAGGGGGACACTATGGCTACACCTTC
clone size: -; D gene: -; J gene: TRBJ2-7; V gene: TRBV2; CDR3 protein: CASSEAPGSYEQYF; CDR3 DNA: TGTGCCAGCAGTGAAGCGCCGGGCAGCTACGAGCAGTACTTC
clone size: once; D gene: TRBD1; J gene: TRBJ2-3; V gene: TRBV9; CDR3 protein: CASSVPRGTGDTDTQYF; CDR3 DNA: TGTGCCAGCAGCGTTCCCCGAGGGACAGGGGATACAGATACGCAGTATTTT
clone size: once; D gene: -; J gene: TRBJ2-3; V gene: TRBV13; CDR3 protein: CASSLGISGWDTDTQYF; CDR3 DNA: TGTGCCAGCAGCTTAGGAATTTCGGGTTGGGACACAGATACGCAGTATTTT
clone size: -; D gene: TRBD1; J gene: TRBJ1-1; V gene: TRBV29-1; CDR3 protein: CSGSGTGEPEAFF; CDR3 DNA: TGCAGCGGTTCCGGGACAGGGGAACCTGAAGCTTTCTTT
clone size: -; D gene: -; J gene: TRBJ2-5; V gene: TRBV2; CDR3 protein: CASSEARGETQYF; CDR3 DNA: TGTGCCAGCAGTGAAGCTCGTGGGGAGACCCAGTACTTC
clone size: -; D gene: TRBD2; J gene: TRBJ2-5; V gene: TRBV5-1; CDR3 protein: CASSLQTSGGYQETQYF; CDR3 DNA: TGCGCCAGCAGCCTCCAGACTAGCGGGGGGTATCAAGAGACCCAGTACTTC
clone size: -; D gene: -; J gene: TRBJ1-1; V gene: TRBV30; CDR3 protein: CAWSGVNTEAFF; CDR3 DNA: TGTGCCTGGAGTGGTGTGAACACTGAAGCTTTCTTT
clone size: -; D gene: -; J gene: TRBJ2-1; V gene: TRBV10-3; CDR3 protein: CAIRKTGPYNEQFF; CDR3 DNA: TGTGCCATCAGAAAAACAGGACCCTACAATGAGCAGTTCTTC
clone size: -; D gene: -; J gene: TRBJ2-3; V gene: TRBV28; CDR3 protein: CASSSGLLGSTDTQYF; CDR3 DNA: TGTGCCAGCAGTTCCGGTTTGTTAGGTAGCACAGATACGCAGTATTTT
clone size: -; D gene: TRBD1; J gene: TRBJ1-1; V gene: TRBV4-3; CDR3 protein: CASSQYYNSDRGSNTEAFF; CDR3 DNA: TGCGCCAGCAGCCAATATTACAACTCGGACAGGGGATCGAACACTGAAGCTTTCTTT
clone size: once; D gene: TRBD1; J gene: TRBJ2-5; V gene: TRBV9; CDR3 protein: CASSETGPVETQYF; CDR3 DNA: TGTGCCAGCAGCGAGACAGGGCCGGTAGAGACCCAGTACTTC
clone size: -; D gene: -; J gene: TRBJ2-1; V gene: TRBV4-1; CDR3 protein: CASSHFSQWFF; CDR3 DNA: TGCGCCAGCAGCCATTTTTCCCAGTGGTTCTTC
clone size: -; D gene: -; J gene: TRBJ2-5; V gene: TRBV9; CDR3 protein: CASSVGSAAQETQYF; CDR3 DNA: TGTGCCAGCAGCGTCGGCAGTGCAGCCCAAGAGACCCAGTACTTC
clone size: -; D gene: -; J gene: TRBJ2-5; V gene: TRBV6-5; CDR3 protein: CASSPLGGLETQYF; CDR3 DNA: TGTGCCAGCAGCCCTCTTGGAGGCTTAGAGACCCAGTACTTC
clone size: once; D gene: -; J gene: TRBJ1-3; V gene: TRBV5-1; CDR3 protein: CASSLDRGAGRSGNTIYF; CDR3 DNA: TGCGCCAGCAGCTTGGATAGGGGTGCAGGCCGCTCTGGAAACACCATATATTTT
clone size: -; D gene: -; J gene: TRBJ2-7; V gene: TRBV7-9; CDR3 protein: CASSFAGGWDEQYF; CDR3 DNA: TGTGCCAGCAGCTTTGCCGGGGGTTGGGACGAGCAGTACTTC
clone size: -; D gene: -; J gene: TRBJ1-2; V gene: TRBV2; CDR3 protein: CASSSRDMNYGYTF; CDR3 DNA: TGTGCCAGCAGTTCCCGGGACATGAACTATGGCTACACCTTC
clone size: -; D gene: TRBD1; J gene: TRBJ2-7; V gene: TRBV2; CDR3 protein: CASRKGQGDPYEQYF; CDR3 DNA: TGTGCCAGCAGGAAAGGACAGGGGGATCCCTACGAGCAGTACTTC
clone size: -; D gene: -; J gene: TRBJ2-3; V gene: TRBV7-2; CDR3 protein: CASSLAGGGGDTQYF; CDR3 DNA: TGTGCCAGCAGCTTAGCGGGGGGCGGAGGAGATACGCAGTATTTT
clone size: -; D gene: TRBD1; J gene: TRBJ2-5; V gene: TRBV7-8; CDR3 protein: CASSLPQTGIFVETQYF; CDR3 DNA: TGTGCCAGCAGCTTACCCCAGACAGGGATCTTCGTAGAGACCCAGTACTTC
clone size: -; D gene: -; J gene: TRBJ2-5; V gene: TRBV9; CDR3 protein: CASSADTPQETQYF; CDR3 DNA: TGTGCCAGCAGCGCTGACACGCCGCAAGAGACCCAGTACTTC
clone size: -; D gene: -; J gene: TRBJ1-2; V gene: TRBV29-1; CDR3 protein: CSVEETDGNYGYTF; CDR3 DNA: TGCAGCGTTGAAGAGACGGACGGTAACTATGGCTACACCTTC
clone size: -; D gene: TRBD2; J gene: TRBJ2-5; V gene: TRBV2; CDR3 protein: CASSDTGGPQETQYF; CDR3 DNA: TGTGCCAGCAGTGATACGGGGGGGCCACAAGAGACCCAGTACTTC
clone size: -; D gene: -; J gene: TRBJ1-3; V gene: TRBV9; CDR3 protein: CASSVAPGNTIYF; CDR3 DNA: TGTGCCAGCAGCGTAGCCCCGGGAAACACCATATATTTT
clone size: -; D gene: -; J gene: TRBJ2-2; V gene: TRBV9; CDR3 protein: CASSVAGLTTGELFF; CDR3 DNA: TGTGCCAGCAGCGTGGCGGGACTCACCACCGGGGAGCTGTTTTTT
clone size: -; D gene: TRBD2; J gene: TRBJ2-3; V gene: TRBV27; CDR3 protein: CASIWTSGATDTQYF; CDR3 DNA: TGTGCCAGCATCTGGACTAGCGGGGCCACAGATACGCAGTATTTT
clone size: once; D gene: -; J gene: TRBJ2-1; V gene: TRBV13; CDR3 protein: CASSLGASGNEQFF; CDR3 DNA: TGTGCCAGCAGCTTAGGGGCCTCTGGCAATGAGCAGTTCTTC
clone size: -; D gene: -; J gene: TRBJ2-7; V gene: TRBV19; CDR3 protein: CASSIGSEQYF; CDR3 DNA: TGTGCCAGTAGTATAGGTTCAGAGCAGTACTTC
clone size: -; D gene: TRBD1; J gene: TRBJ2-7; V gene: TRBV9; CDR3 protein: CASSVVGTGGEQYF; CDR3 DNA: TGTGCCAGCAGCGTAGTTGGGACAGGGGGGGAGCAGTACTTC
clone size: -; D gene: TRBD1; J gene: TRBJ1-6; V gene: TRBV23-1; CDR3 protein: CASSQATGANSPLHF; CDR3 DNA: TGCGCCAGCAGTCAAGCGACAGGGGCGAATTCACCCCTCCACTTT
clone size: -; D gene: TRBD1; J gene: TRBJ2-3; V gene: TRBV11-3; CDR3 protein: CASSLVVRGLTDTQYF; CDR3 DNA: TGTGCCAGCAGCTTAGTGGTCAGGGGGCTTACGGATACGCAGTATTTT
clone size: -; D gene: -; J gene: TRBJ2-7; V gene: TRBV28; CDR3 protein: CASSFPAGLDEQYF; CDR3 DNA: TGTGCCAGCAGTTTCCCCGCGGGCCTCGACGAGCAGTACTTC
clone size: -; D gene: TRBD1; J gene: TRBJ1-2; V gene: TRBV19; CDR3 protein: CASSQHDRGLDYGYTF; CDR3 DNA: TGTGCCAGTAGTCAACACGACAGGGGGCTCGACTATGGCTACACCTTC
clone size: -; D gene: -; J gene: TRBJ2-3; V gene: TRBV6-5; CDR3 protein: CASGIRGTQYF; CDR3 DNA: TGTGCCAGCGGGATAAGGGGTACGCAGTATTTT
clone size: -; D gene: -; J gene: TRBJ1-1; V gene: TRBV29-1; CDR3 protein: CSAQDGLNTEAFF; CDR3 DNA: TGCAGCGCCCAGGACGGGTTGAACACTGAAGCTTTCTTT
clone size: few; D gene: -; J gene: TRBJ2-7; V gene: TRBV4-1; CDR3 protein: CASSPWGQGGGEQYF; CDR3 DNA: TGCGCCAGCAGCCCCTGGGGGCAGGGGGGTGGGGAGCAGTACTTC
clone size: -; D gene: -; J gene: TRBJ2-5; V gene: TRBV9; CDR3 protein: CASSVGVGGGETQYF; CDR3 DNA: TGTGCCAGCAGCGTAGGGGTTGGGGGAGGCGAGACCCAGTACTTC
clone size: -; D gene: TRBD1; J gene: TRBJ2-7; V gene: TRBV30; CDR3 protein: CAWDRVPFSYEQYF; CDR3 DNA: TGTGCCTGGGACAGGGTCCCCTTCTCCTACGAGCAGTACTTC
clone size: -; D gene: -; J gene: TRBJ2-1; V gene: TRBV19; CDR3 protein: CASSRWNNEQFF; CDR3 DNA: TGTGCCAGTAGCCGTTGGAACAATGAGCAGTTCTTC
clone size: -; D gene: TRBD1; J gene: TRBJ1-2; V gene: TRBV6-4; CDR3 protein: CASSDTGTGLGYTF; CDR3 DNA: TGTGCCAGCAGTGATACCGGGACAGGGCTTGGCTACACCTTC
clone size: -; D gene: -; J gene: TRBJ2-7; V gene: TRBV27; CDR3 protein: CASSLAGSSYEQYF; CDR3 DNA: TGTGCCAGCAGTTTAGCGGGCAGCTCCTACGAGCAGTACTTC
clone size: -; D gene: -; J gene: TRBJ2-2; V gene: TRBV6-5; CDR3 protein: CASGLGAGELFF; CDR3 DNA: TGTGCCAGCGGCCTGGGGGCCGGGGAGCTGTTTTTT